This passage covers 7 T cell receptor beta chains from one sample sequenced in a study of blood T cell repertoires in COVID-19. Here immunoSEQ multiplex PCR was the method, and the copy in TCRdb shows in-frame clones only, minus some. Of 200,000 to 250,000 clones in the sample, 80% were seen once. Sequenced input: peripheral blood. The receptor source for this set is a human donor in a cohort sampled during active COVID-19.

This chain links TRBV7-8 with TRBJ1-1, with D maybe TRBD1 (6 bases). V gave up 5 bases and J gave up 0 bases, with 13 bases separating them. The CDR3 has 15 amino acids. CDR1 is SGHVS, CDR2 FQNEAQ, per germline. As DNA, the CDR3 is TGTGCCAGCAGCGACTTACAGGGAATGAACACTGAAGCTTTCTTT. It translates to CASSDLQGMNTEAFF.

The V call is TRBV6-2 or TRBV6-3, the J call TRBJ2-7; 13 positions match TRBD2. This CDR3 contains 17 residues. Germline assignment: CDR1 MNHEY and CDR2 SVGEGT. J gave up 0 bases and V 5 bases, and 7 bases lay outside the gene matches. This chain's CDR3 is CASSPGLAGFSSYEQYF. The CDR3 nucleotides read TGTGCCAGCAGTCCGGGACTAGCGGGGTTTAGCTCCTACGAGCAGTACTTC.

The chain has TRBV5-4 and TRBJ2-3, with a possible D match to TRBD1 (6 bases). The CDR3 has 15 amino acids. The ends were cut back, 3 bases at V and 2 bases at J, with 13 bases in the middle. CDR1 is SGHNT and CDR2 is YYREEE in the germline V gene (reference sequence). The DNA of the CDR3 is TGTGCCAGCAGCTCCCTTACAGGGCTCACAGATACGCAGTATTTT. It is translated as CASSSLTGLTDTQYF.

The CDR3 nucleotides read TGTGCCAGCAGCGCGGGGACGAACACTGAAGCTTTCTTT. Encoded protein: CASSAGTNTEAFF. J is TRBJ1-1 and V is TRBV11-2; D is possibly TRBD1 (5 bases). The V gene's germline CDR1 is SGHAT and CDR2 FQNNGV. This CDR3 comprises 13 residues. Trimming pared 5 bases from V and 1 base from J, leaving 8 bases between.

This clone was seen ten or more times. The chain is built from TRBV7-2 and TRBJ2-3; tentatively, D is TRBD2 (5 bases). The V gene lost 2 bases and the J gene lost 5 bases, with 8 bases spanning the gap. Germline CDR1 and CDR2: SGHTA and FQGNSA. The CDR3 consists of 13 residues. The CDR3, as DNA: TGTGCCAGCAGCTTAAGGGAGAAAGATACGCAGTATTTT. Protein product: CASSLREKDTQYF.

The chain uses TRBV5-6 and TRBJ1-3; D might be TRBD1 (6 bases). Looked up from germline, CDR1 is SGHDT and CDR2 is YYEEEE. This CDR3 is 16 amino acids long. Trimming shortened V by 3 bases and J by 0 bases, and 13 bases separated the two germline ends. The CDR3 protein is CASSSTGTLSGNTIYF. The CDR3 DNA sequence: TGTGCCAGCAGCTCAACCGGGACACTCTCTGGAAACACCATATATTTT.

The chain is built from TRBV3-1 (or the pseudogene TRBV3-2) and TRBJ2-7; TRBD2 might be the D (6 bases). Trimming removed 0 bases from V and 3 bases from J, with 12 bases in between. From germline, CDR1 is LGHDT and CDR2 YNNKEL (reference sequence). There are 15 residues in the CDR3. CDR3 in amino acids: CASSQDLGTGYEQYF. DNA for the CDR3: TGTGCCAGCAGCCAAGATTTGGGGACTGGCTACGAGCAGTACTTC.